Listed here are 9 T cell receptor beta chains from one sample, sequenced in a study of T cell repertoires in cytomegalovirus infection. Each CDR3 protein is one row after TCRdb ran MiXCR on the reads. The sample has roughly 320,000 distinct CDR3 sequences; 9.6% are singletons. What was sequenced was PBMCs. These receptors all come from a human donor in good health (CMV status not recorded). Some clones in this sample may be carry-over from other donors' samples.

This clonotype came up many times. This chain uses TRBV25-1 with TRBJ2-7; perhaps TRBD1 as D (5 bases). CDR1 and CDR2 (germline): MGHDK, SYGVNS. The ends were cut back, 5 bases at V and 2 bases at J, with 16 bases in the middle. There are 15 residues in the CDR3. The CDR3 coding sequence is TGTGCCAGCAGTACGGCGGCCAGGGCCCCCTACGAGCAGTACTTC. Its translation is CASSTAARAPYEQYF.

This clonotype was recorded at least ten times. For the CDR3, the DNA is TGTGCCAGCAGCTTAGATCCTGTTGGTAGCGGGGGACGCCAAGAGACCCAGTACTTC. Translating it yields CASSLDPVGSGGRQETQYF. The chain recombines TRBV11-2 with TRBJ2-5; 9 nucleotides match TRBD2. After removal of 0 bases from V and 1 base from J, the junction contained 12 bases not matched to a gene. Per germline, CDR1 SGHAT and CDR2 FQNNGV. The CDR3 totals 19 residues.

Notes on this clonotype: Possible read error: a much larger clone is one base away. Here the CDR3 DNA reads TGTGCCAGCACCCTTTCAGGGTACAAAGAGCAGTTCTTC. Translated, it gives CASTLSGYKEQFF. The chain links TRBV12-3 or TRBV12-4 to TRBJ2-1; D perhaps matches TRBD1 (5 bases). CDR3 size: 13 residues.

This clonotype has a count of ten or more. The V call is TRBV2, the J call TRBJ1-3; D uncertain. This CDR3 comprises 15 residues. V lost 2 bases to trimming and J lost 0 bases, with 8 bases between them. CDR1 and CDR2 (germline): SNHLY, FYNNEI. The CDR3 DNA reads as TGTGCCAGCAGTGAAATGGGAAGCTCTGGAAACACCATATATTTT. Translated, it gives CASSEMGSSGNTIYF.

This clonotype was seen ten or more times. The rearrangement links TRBV28 to TRBJ2-2; D uncertain. Trimming took 5 bases from V and 5 from J, leaving 18 bases between them. Looked up from germline, CDR1 is MDHEN and CDR2 is SYDVKM. There are 16 residues in the CDR3. The CDR3 DNA sequence: TGTGCCAGCAGTCTAGTTTCAAGGTGGGATACCGGGGAGCTGTTTTTT. It specifies CASSLVSRWDTGELFF.

This clonotype has more than one count but fewer than ten. This chain uses TRBV12-3 or TRBV12-4 with TRBJ2-1; 7 positions match TRBD1. CDR3 length equals 14 residues. V dropped 6 bases and J dropped 3; count of bases not matched to a gene: 5. DNA for the CDR3: TGTGCCAGCAGATCCAGGGGGAGCTACAATGAGCAGTTCTTC. The encoded protein is CASRSRGSYNEQFF.

This clonotype has more than one count but fewer than ten. The chain combines TRBV29-1 with TRBJ2-7; 9 bases are a match to TRBD1. Germline trimming cut 7 bases from V and 0 bases from J; bases unmatched to any gene: 4. The CDR3 is 13 residues long. CDR1 is SQVTM, CDR2 ANQGSEA, per germline. CDR3 nucleotide sequence: TGCAGCGCGGGACAGGGAATCTCCTACGAGCAGTACTTC. Translation: CSAGQGISYEQYF.

This clonotype came up a few times. The gene calls are TRBV4-2 and TRBJ2-4; D is undetermined. This CDR3 spans 16 amino acids. Germline V CDR1 and CDR2: LGHNA, YNFKEQ. V was pared by 0 bases and J by 3 bases, with 12 bases between. CDR3 amino acids: CASSQDLKLSKNIQYF. In DNA, the CDR3 is TGTGCCAGCAGCCAAGATCTAAAGTTAAGCAAAAACATTCAGTACTTC.

The table lists this clonotype with many counts. The chain recombines TRBV2 with TRBJ2-7, with D unresolved. This CDR3 has 12 amino acids. CDR1 is SNHLY, CDR2 FYNNEI, per germline. Trimming took 8 bases from V and 6 from J, leaving 14 bases between them. This chain's CDR3 is CASHLGPSEQYF. CDR3 nucleotide sequence: TGTGCCAGCCACTTAGGGCCATCCGAGCAGTACTTC.